This TCR beta chain was observed in a study of blood T cell repertoires in COVID-19. The V end lost 2 bases, the J end lost 5 bases, and 10 bases lay between the germline ends. The CDR3 is 14 amino acids. The germline gives CDR1 MNHEY, CDR2 SMNVEV (reference sequence). Generated by immunoSEQ multiplex PCR, the TCRdb table keeps only in-frame clones and is missing some. The table includes about 130,000 clones, around three quarters detected once. This sequence was found in a human donor in a cohort sampled during active COVID-19. This rearrangement joins TRBV27 to TRBJ1-5, with TRBD1 as a possible D gene (5 bases). Sequencing was carried out using peripheral blood. Here the CDR3 DNA reads TGTGCCAGCAGTTTACGGGGGGAGGATCAGCCCCAGCATTTT. Protein: CASSLRGEDQPQHF.